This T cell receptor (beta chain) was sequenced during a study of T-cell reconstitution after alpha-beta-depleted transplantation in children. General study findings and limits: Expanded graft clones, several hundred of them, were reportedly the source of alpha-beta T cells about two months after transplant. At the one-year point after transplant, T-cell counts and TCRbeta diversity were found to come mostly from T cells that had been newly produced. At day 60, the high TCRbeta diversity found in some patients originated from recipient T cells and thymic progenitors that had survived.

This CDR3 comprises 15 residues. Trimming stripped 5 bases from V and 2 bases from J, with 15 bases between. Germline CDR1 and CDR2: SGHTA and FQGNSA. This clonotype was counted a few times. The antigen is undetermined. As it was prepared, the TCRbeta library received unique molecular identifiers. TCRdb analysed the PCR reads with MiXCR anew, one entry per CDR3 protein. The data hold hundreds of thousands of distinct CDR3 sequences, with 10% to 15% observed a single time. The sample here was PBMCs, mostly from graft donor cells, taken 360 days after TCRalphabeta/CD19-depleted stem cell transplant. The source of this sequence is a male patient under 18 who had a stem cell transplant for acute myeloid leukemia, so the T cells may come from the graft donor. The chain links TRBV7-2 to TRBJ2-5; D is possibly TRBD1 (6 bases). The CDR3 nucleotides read TGTGCCAGCAGCGAACCGGGACAAACACAAGAGACCCAGTACTTC. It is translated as CASSEPGQTQETQYF.